The source of this T cell receptor beta chain is a study of T cells in Graves' hyperthyroidism and ophthalmopathy. The source material, RNA transcripts, was used to amplify TCR beta CDR3 regions. TCR CDR3 regions were first amplified by RT-PCR with HTBI primers. TCRdb re-derived calls from the multiplex PCR reads in MiXCR, one entry per CDR3 protein. The sample contains about 640,000 distinct CDR3 sequences, around 20% of which appear only once. This CDR3 comprises 14 residues. The V gene's germline CDR1 is MNHNS and CDR2 SASEGT. Trimming at V came to 4 bases and at J to 7 bases, leaving 8 bases not matched to a gene.

What was sequenced was blood. The chain has TRBV6-1 and TRBJ1-1; the match to TRBD1 covers 8 bases. The clonotype originates from a man aged 30-40 years with Graves' ophthalmopathy. Written as DNA, the CDR3 is TGTGCCAGCAGTGTGACAGGGGTGGAAGGTGAAGCTTTCTTT. Its translation is CASSVTGVEGEAFF.